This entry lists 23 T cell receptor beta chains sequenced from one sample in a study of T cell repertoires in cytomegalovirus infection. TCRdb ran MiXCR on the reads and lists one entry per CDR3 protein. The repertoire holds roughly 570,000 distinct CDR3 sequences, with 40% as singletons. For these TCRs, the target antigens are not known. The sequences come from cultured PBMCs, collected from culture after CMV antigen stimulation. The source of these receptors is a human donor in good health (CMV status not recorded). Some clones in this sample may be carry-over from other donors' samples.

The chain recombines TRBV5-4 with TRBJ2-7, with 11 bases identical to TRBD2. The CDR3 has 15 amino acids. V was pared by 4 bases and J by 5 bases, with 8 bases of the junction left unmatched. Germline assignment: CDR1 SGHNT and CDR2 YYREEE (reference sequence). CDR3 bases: TGTGCCAGCAGCCCGGCTAGCGGGAGGCCTGACGAGCAGTACTTC. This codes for CASSPASGRPDEQYF.

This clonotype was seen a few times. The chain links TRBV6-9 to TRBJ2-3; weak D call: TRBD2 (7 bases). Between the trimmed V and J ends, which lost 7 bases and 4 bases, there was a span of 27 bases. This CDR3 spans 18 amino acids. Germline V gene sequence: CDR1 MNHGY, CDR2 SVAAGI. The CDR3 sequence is CASIKKHRGGVPPDTQYF. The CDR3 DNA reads TGTGCCAGCATTAAAAAACATAGGGGGGGGGTGCCCCCAGATACGCAGTATTTT.

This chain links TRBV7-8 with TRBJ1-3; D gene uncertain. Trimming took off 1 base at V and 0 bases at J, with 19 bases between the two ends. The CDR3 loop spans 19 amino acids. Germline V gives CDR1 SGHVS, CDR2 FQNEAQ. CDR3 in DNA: TGTGCCAGCAGCTTAGTTCTAGGGTTTGCTCTGGGCTCTGGAAACACCATATATTTT. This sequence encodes CASSLVLGFALGSGNTIYF.

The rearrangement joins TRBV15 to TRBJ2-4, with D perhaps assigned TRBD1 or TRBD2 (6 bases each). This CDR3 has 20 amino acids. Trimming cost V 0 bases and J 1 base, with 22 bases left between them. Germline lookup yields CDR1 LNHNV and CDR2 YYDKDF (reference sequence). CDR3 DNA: TGTGCCACCAGCAGAGATGTCGGGGGCCCGGGGCAATCGGCCAAAAACATTCAGTACTTC. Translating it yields CATSRDVGGPGQSAKNIQYF. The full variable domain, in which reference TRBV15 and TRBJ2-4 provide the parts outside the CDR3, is DAMVIQNPRYQVTQFGKPVTLSCSQTLNHNVMYWYQQKSSQAPKLLFHYYDKDFNNEADTPDNFQSRRPNTSFCFLDIRSPGLGDTAMYLCATSRDVGGPGQSAKNIQYFGAGTRLSVL.

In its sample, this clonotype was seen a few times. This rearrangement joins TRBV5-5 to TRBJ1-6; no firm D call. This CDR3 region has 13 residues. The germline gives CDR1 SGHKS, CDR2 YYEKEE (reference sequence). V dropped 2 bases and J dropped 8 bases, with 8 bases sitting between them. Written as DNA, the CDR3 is TGTGCCAGCAGCTTTGGGATGGATTCACCCCTCCACTTT. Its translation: CASSFGMDSPLHF.

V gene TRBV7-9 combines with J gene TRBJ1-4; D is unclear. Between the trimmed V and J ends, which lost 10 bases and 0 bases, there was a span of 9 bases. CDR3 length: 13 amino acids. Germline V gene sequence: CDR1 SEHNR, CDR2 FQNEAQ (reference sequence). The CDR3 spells CATTLATNEKLFF. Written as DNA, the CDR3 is TGTGCCACGACACTTGCAACTAATGAAAAACTGTTTTTT.

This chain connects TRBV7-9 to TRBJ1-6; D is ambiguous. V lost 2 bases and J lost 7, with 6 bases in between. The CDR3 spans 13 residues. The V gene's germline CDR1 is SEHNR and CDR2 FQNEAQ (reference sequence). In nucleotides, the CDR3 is TGTGCCAGCAGCTTACGGGAAAATTCACCCCTCCACTTT. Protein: CASSLRENSPLHF.

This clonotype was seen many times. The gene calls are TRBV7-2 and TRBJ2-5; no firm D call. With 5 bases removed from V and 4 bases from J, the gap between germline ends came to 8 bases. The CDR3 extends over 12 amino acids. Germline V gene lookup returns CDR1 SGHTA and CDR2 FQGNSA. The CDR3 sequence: CASSKTGETQYF. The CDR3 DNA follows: TGTGCCAGCAGCAAGACTGGAGAGACCCAGTACTTC.

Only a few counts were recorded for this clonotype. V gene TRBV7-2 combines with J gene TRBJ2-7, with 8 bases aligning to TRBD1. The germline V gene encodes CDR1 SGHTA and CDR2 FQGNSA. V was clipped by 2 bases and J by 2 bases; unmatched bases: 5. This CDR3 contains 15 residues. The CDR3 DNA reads TGTGCCAGCAGCTTACAGGGGGCCCTTCCCTACGAGCAGTACTTC. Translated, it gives CASSLQGALPYEQYF.

CDR3 protein: CASSLLLPGGRNTGELFF. Here the CDR3 DNA reads TGCGCCAGCAGCCTACTTCTACCGGGGGGCAGGAACACCGGGGAGCTGTTTTTT. J is TRBJ2-2 and V is TRBV5-1; weak D call: TRBD2 (7 bases). The CDR3 covers 18 residues. V gave up 4 bases and J gave up 1 base, with 20 bases separating them. The germline V gene has CDR1 SGHRS and CDR2 YFSETQ.

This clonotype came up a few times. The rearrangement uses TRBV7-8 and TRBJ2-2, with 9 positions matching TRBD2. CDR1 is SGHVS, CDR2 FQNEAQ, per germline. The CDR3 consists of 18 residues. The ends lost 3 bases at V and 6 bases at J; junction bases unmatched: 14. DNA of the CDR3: TGTGCCAGCAGCTTCACAGGTCCGGGACTAGCAGTCCCCGGGGAGCTGTTTTTT. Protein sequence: CASSFTGPGLAVPGELFF.

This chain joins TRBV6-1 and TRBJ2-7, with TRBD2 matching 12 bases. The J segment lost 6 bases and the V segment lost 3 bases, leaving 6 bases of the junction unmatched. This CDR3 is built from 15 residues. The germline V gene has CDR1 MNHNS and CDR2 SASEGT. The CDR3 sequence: CASSDLTSGSGEQYF. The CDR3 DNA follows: TGTGCCAGCAGTGACCTGACTAGCGGGAGCGGCGAGCAGTACTTC.

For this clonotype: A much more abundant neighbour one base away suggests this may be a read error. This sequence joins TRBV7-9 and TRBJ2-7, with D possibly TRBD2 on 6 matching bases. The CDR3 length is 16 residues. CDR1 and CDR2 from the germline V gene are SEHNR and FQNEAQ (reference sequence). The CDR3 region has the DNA TGTGCCAGCAGCTTAGCCCTTTTTGGGACTTACTACGAGGAGTACTTC. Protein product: CASSLALFGTYYEEYF. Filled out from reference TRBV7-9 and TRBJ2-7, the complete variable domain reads DTGVSQNPRHKITKRGQNVTFRCDPISEHNRLYWYRQTLGQGPEFLTYFQNEAQLEKSRLLSDRFSAERPKGSFSTLEIQRTEQGDSAMYLCASSLALFGTYYEEYFGPGTRLTVT.

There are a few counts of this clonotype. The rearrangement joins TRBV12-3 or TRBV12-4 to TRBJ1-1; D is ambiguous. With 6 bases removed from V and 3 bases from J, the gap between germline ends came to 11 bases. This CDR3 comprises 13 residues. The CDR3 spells CASRFLGDTEAFF. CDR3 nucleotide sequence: TGTGCCAGCAGATTCCTAGGAGACACTGAAGCTTTCTTT.

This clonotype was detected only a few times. Written as DNA, the CDR3 is TGTGCCAGCAGTCCCCGACAGGGAACCGGGGAGCTGTTTTTT. Translation gives CASSPRQGTGELFF. The V and J genes are TRBV6-2 or TRBV6-3 and TRBJ2-2; 7 nucleotides match TRBD1. CDR3 size: 14 residues. Germline CDR1 reads MNHEY; CDR2 reads SVGEGT. The junction had 5 bases not matched to a gene; V was cut back by 5 bases and J by 5 bases.

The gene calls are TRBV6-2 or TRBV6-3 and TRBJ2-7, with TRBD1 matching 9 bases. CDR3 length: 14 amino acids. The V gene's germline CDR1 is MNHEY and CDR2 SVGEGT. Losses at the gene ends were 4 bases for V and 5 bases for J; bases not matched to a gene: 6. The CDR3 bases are TGTGCCAGCAGTTCCGGGACAGGGTCCCACGAGCAGTACTTC. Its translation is CASSSGTGSHEQYF.

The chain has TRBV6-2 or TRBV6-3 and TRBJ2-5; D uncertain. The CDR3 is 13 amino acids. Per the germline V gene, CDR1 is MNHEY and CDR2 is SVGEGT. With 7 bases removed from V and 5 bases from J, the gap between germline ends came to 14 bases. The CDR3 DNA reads TGTGCCAGCACGCGGACGACGTTGGAGACCCAGTACTTC. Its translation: CASTRTTLETQYF.

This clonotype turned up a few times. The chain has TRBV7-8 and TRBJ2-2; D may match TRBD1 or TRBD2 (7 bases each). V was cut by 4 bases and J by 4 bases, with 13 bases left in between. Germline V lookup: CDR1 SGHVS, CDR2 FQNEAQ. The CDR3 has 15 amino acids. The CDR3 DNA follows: TGTGCCAGCAGCTCCCTCAGGGGGGGCACCGGGGAGCTGTTTTTT. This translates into CASSSLRGGTGELFF.

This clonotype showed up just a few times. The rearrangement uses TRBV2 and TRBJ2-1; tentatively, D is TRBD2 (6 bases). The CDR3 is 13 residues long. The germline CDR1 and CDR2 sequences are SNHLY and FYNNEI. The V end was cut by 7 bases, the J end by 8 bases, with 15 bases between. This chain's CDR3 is CASTWREWDEQFF. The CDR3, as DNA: TGTGCCAGCACTTGGAGGGAGTGGGATGAGCAGTTCTTC.

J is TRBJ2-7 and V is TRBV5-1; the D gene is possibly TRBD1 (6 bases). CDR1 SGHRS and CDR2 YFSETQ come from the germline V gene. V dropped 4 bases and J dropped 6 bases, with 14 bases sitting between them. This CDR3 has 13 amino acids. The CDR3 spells CASSLGHSGEQYF. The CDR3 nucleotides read TGCGCCAGCAGCCTGGGACATTCGGGCGAGCAGTACTTC.

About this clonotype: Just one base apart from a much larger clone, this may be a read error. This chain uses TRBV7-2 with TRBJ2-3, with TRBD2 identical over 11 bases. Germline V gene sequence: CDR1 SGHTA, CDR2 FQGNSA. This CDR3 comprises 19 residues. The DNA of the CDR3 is TGTGCCAGCAGCTTATGGCGTTCTAGCGGGAGGTCTAGCACAGATACGCGGTATTTT. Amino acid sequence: CASSLWRSSGRSSTDTRYF.

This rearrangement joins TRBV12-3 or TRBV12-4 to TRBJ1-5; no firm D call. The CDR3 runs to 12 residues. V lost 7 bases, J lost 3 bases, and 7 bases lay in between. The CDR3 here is CASTGNNQPQHF. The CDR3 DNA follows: TGTGCCAGCACGGGAAACAATCAGCCCCAGCATTTT.

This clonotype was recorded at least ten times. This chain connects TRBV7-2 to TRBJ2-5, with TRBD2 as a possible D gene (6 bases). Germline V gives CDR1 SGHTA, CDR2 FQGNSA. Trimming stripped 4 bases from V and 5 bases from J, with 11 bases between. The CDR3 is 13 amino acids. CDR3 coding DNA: TGTGCCAGCAGCTCGGGGGTGGCTGAGACCCAGTACTTC. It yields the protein CASSSGVAETQYF.